The 29 T cell receptor beta chains reported below all come from one sample, sequenced in a study of sequential checkpoint blockade in melanoma. TCRdb keeps only in-frame clones here, not all; method: immunoSEQ multiplex PCR. This table holds nearly 5,500 clones, over 15% found once. As for treatment: randomized to nivolumab then ipilimumab (arm A) or the reverse (arm B). Sequencing used tumor tissue (inferred from file names), obtained from a patient given nivolumab and ipilimumab in sequence. These receptors were obtained from a human donor with melanoma.

This clone was observed a few times. The chain is built from TRBV6-8 and TRBJ1-1; no definite D call. The germline V gene has CDR1 MNHGY and CDR2 SAAAGT. The CDR3 length is 12 residues. V gave up 6 bases and J gave up 0 bases, with 5 bases separating them. The CDR3 protein is CASSHMNTEAFF. The DNA for the CDR3 is TGTGCCAGCAGCCACATGAACACTGAAGCTTTCTTT.

Judged by abundance, this clone is medium-sized (0.01 to 0.1%). This chain uses TRBV15 with TRBJ1-2; D not certain. The CDR3 runs to 13 residues. Trimming took off 3 bases at V and 3 bases at J, with 8 bases between the two ends. Germline lookup yields CDR1 LNHNV and CDR2 YYDKDF (reference sequence). CDR3 nucleotide sequence: TGTGCCACCAGCAGTGTGATTTACTATGGCTACACCTTC. Protein: CATSSVIYYGYTF.

The chain carries TRBV15 and TRBJ1-5; D gene ambiguous. The V gene lost 5 bases and the J gene lost 6 bases, with 14 bases spanning the gap. The CDR3 runs 14 residues. CDR1 is LNHNV, CDR2 YYDKDF, per germline (reference sequence). DNA for the CDR3: TGTGCCACCAGCGGACTAAGGTACGCTCAGCCCCAGCATTTT. Protein product: CATSGLRYAQPQHF.

The chain joins TRBV19 to TRBJ2-7; D is perhaps TRBD2 (6 bases). Trimming took off 3 bases at V and 5 bases at J, with 8 bases between the two ends. CDR3 size: 12 residues. Germline assignment: CDR1 LNHDA and CDR2 SQIVND (reference sequence). The CDR3 DNA reads as TGTGCCAGTAGTATGGGACTGGACGAGCAGTACTTC. This gives the protein CASSMGLDEQYF.

The V and J genes are TRBV28 and TRBJ1-4; no reliable D call. This CDR3 comprises 13 residues. Germline V CDR1 and CDR2: MDHEN, SYDVKM. The germline V and J ends were trimmed by 3 bases and 8 bases, with 10 bases remaining between them. CDR3 region: CASSFGPPEKLFF. The DNA for the CDR3 is TGTGCCAGCAGTTTTGGGCCCCCGGAAAAACTGTTTTTT.

This clone was seen a few times. The chain carries TRBV15 and TRBJ2-5, with a weak D call TRBD2 (5 bases). Germline CDR1 reads LNHNV; CDR2 reads YYDKDF (reference sequence). V gave up 1 base and J gave up 1 base, with 7 bases separating them. The CDR3 length is 14 residues. As DNA, the CDR3 is TGTGCCACCAGCAGAGTTCGGGGCCAAGAGACCCAGTACTTC. This codes for CATSRVRGQETQYF.

This clone was observed a few times. This chain uses TRBV11-3 with TRBJ2-3, with no clear D. V lost 1 base, J lost 5 bases, and 16 bases lay in between. CDR3 length: 16 amino acids. Germline V gene sequence: CDR1 SGHNT, CDR2 YENEEA. CDR3 amino acids: CASSLGPRVGRDTQYF. The CDR3 region has the DNA TGTGCCAGCAGCTTAGGTCCGCGAGTGGGCAGAGATACGCAGTATTTT. The full variable domain, in which reference TRBV11-3 and TRBJ2-3 provide the parts outside the CDR3, is EAGVVQSPRYKIIEKKQPVAFWCNPISGHNTLYWYLQNLGQGPELLIRYENEEAVDDSQLPKDRFSAERLKGVDSTLKIQPAELGDSAVYLCASSLGPRVGRDTQYFGPGTRLTVL.

V is TRBV15 and J is TRBJ1-4; TRBD1 aligns across 7 bases. Looked up from germline, CDR1 is LNHNV and CDR2 is YYDKDF (reference sequence). There are 18 residues in the CDR3. The V segment lost 0 bases and the J segment 8 bases; nucleotides outside the gene matches: 15. CDR3 protein: CATSRDHPSRGRGEKLFF. The CDR3 coding sequence is TGTGCCACCAGCAGAGATCACCCGTCGAGGGGGCGCGGGGAAAAACTGTTTTTT.

The chain employs TRBV4-1 and TRBJ1-5; D remains unclear. The germline V and J ends were trimmed by 2 bases and 7 bases, with 12 bases remaining between them. The CDR3 runs to 14 residues. In germline, CDR1 is MGHRA, CDR2 YSYEKL. CDR3: CASSQYESYQPQHF. For the CDR3, the DNA is TGCGCCAGCAGCCAATACGAAAGTTACCAGCCCCAGCATTTT.

This clone was counted ten times or more. This chain uses TRBV11-3 with TRBJ1-1; tentative D call: TRBD1 (6 bases). V was clipped by 4 bases and J by 1 base, with 10 bases between them. Germline V gene sequence: CDR1 SGHNT, CDR2 YENEEA. The CDR3 loop spans 14 amino acids. The CDR3 protein is CASSWEGGNTEAFF. CDR3 DNA: TGTGCCAGCAGCTGGGAAGGGGGGAACACTGAAGCTTTCTTT.

This clone was counted between two and nine times. The chain has TRBV12-5 and TRBJ2-1; TRBD1 matches at 7 bases. The CDR3 runs to 15 residues. The germline V gene has CDR1 LGHNT and CDR2 FRNRAP. The CDR3 loop reads CASTMSRSGGNEQFF. CDR3 nucleotides: TGTGCCAGCACTATGAGCAGGTCAGGGGGCAATGAGCAGTTCTTC.

This clone rates as medium-sized. The chain uses TRBV6-8 and TRBJ2-3, with TRBD2 identical over 15 bases. The V segment lost 4 bases and the J segment 4 bases; nucleotides outside the gene matches: 6. CDR1 is MNHGY and CDR2 is SAAAGT in the germline V gene. The CDR3 has 17 residues. The CDR3 here is CASSLGLAGGPADTQYF. In DNA, the CDR3 is TGTGCCAGCAGTTTGGGACTAGCGGGGGGCCCCGCAGATACGCAGTATTTT.

The chain recombines TRBV9 with TRBJ2-7, with D unresolved. The CDR3 totals 15 residues. CDR1 is SGDLS and CDR2 is YYNGEE in the germline V gene. V dropped 0 bases and J dropped 2 bases, with 12 bases sitting between them. This CDR3 reads CASSVDPGGPYEQYF. The CDR3 DNA reads TGTGCCAGCAGCGTAGACCCCGGTGGTCCCTACGAGCAGTACTTC.

This clone occurred a few times. The rearrangement uses TRBV11-3 and TRBJ2-3; tentative D call: TRBD1 (5 bases). The CDR3 runs 15 residues. V shed 6 bases and J shed 2 bases, with 15 bases lying between them. The germline V gene has CDR1 SGHNT and CDR2 YENEEA. DNA of the CDR3: TGTGCCAGCAGTCGACAGTGGCGATACACAGATACGCAGTATTTT. Translation: CASSRQWRYTDTQYF.

V usage is TRBV18 and J usage is TRBJ2-3; 8 bases agree with TRBD2. This CDR3 has 18 residues. V was clipped by 3 bases and J by 5 bases; unmatched bases: 16. Germline V CDR1 and CDR2: KGHSH, LQKENI. CDR3 sequence: CASSPLPGGVPKEDTQYF. The CDR3 DNA is TGTGCCAGCTCACCCCTCCCGGGAGGGGTCCCCAAAGAAGATACGCAGTATTTT.

This clone came up a few times. The V call is TRBV6-8, the J call TRBJ2-5; TRBD2 matches 9 bases. Germline V gene lookup returns CDR1 MNHGY and CDR2 SAAAGT. This CDR3 spans 15 amino acids. With V trimmed by 7 bases and J by 5 bases, 11 bases remained unmatched. CDR3 nucleotide sequence: TGTGCCAGCATTGCGGGGGGGACCCCCGGGGAGACCCAGTACTTC. Encoded protein: CASIAGGTPGETQYF.

This clone is classed as large. CDR3 region: CASSFGDRGFSEAFF. The CDR3 DNA is TGTGCCAGCAGCTTTGGGGACAGAGGGTTTTCTGAAGCTTTCTTT. The genes are TRBV11-3 and TRBJ1-1, with TRBD1 identical over 7 bases. The CDR3 loop spans 15 amino acids. Germline V gives CDR1 SGHNT, CDR2 YENEEA. V gave up 3 bases and J gave up 6 bases; unmatched junction bases: 10.

In this sample, this clone turned up a few times. One junction end does not reproduce the germline sequence, and a read error may be involved. The chain links TRBV6-7 to TRBJ1-1; D gene unclear. TRBV6-7 is flagged as an ORF with uncertain function. The CDR3 length is 11 residues. CDR3 coding DNA: TGTGCCACCAGTGAAGGATTCGAAGCTTTCTTT. This gives the protein CATSEGFEAFF.

This clone was counted only a few times. The chain is built from TRBV28 and TRBJ2-7, with D uncertain. V was pared by 4 bases and J by 7 bases, with 14 bases between. There are 13 residues in the CDR3. CDR1 and CDR2 (germline): MDHEN, SYDVKM. This CDR3 reads CASSSAGTVEQYF. CDR3 coding DNA: TGTGCCAGCAGTTCGGCAGGAACGGTGGAGCAGTACTTC. Full variable domain (remainder filled in from reference TRBV28 and TRBJ2-7): DVKVTQSSRYLVKRTGEKVFLECVQDMDHENMFWYRQDPGLGLRLIYFSYDVKMKEKGDIPEGYSVSREKKERFSLILESASTNQTSMYLCASSSAGTVEQYFGPGTRLTVT.

V gene TRBV19 combines with J gene TRBJ1-5, with TRBD1 matching 8 bases. This CDR3 has 15 amino acids. After removal of 4 bases from V and 4 bases from J, the junction contained 6 bases not matched to a gene. Germline CDR1 is LNHDA and CDR2 is SQIVND (reference sequence). CDR3 sequence (DNA): TGTGCCAGTAGTACGACCGGGACAGGAAATCAGCCCCAGCATTTT. As protein: CASSTTGTGNQPQHF.

The V and J genes are TRBV6-7 and TRBJ2-1; D uncertain. TRBV6-7 qualifies as an ORF whose function is uncertain. The CDR3 totals 11 residues. V gave up 6 bases and J gave up 9 bases, with 9 bases separating them. CDR3 protein: CASRRRSEQFF. The CDR3 nucleotides read TGTGCCAGCAGACGTAGGTCTGAGCAGTTCTTC.

The chain recombines TRBV19 with TRBJ1-5, with D tentatively TRBD1 (6 bases). This CDR3 has 15 amino acids. Germline V gives CDR1 LNHDA, CDR2 SQIVND (reference sequence). The V end was cut by 1 base, the J end by 7 bases, with 14 bases between. The CDR3 sequence: CASSIAWGAVQPQHF. CDR3 coding DNA: TGTGCCAGTAGTATAGCTTGGGGGGCGGTCCAGCCCCAGCATTTT.

This clone has a count of ten or more. The chain links TRBV6-8 to TRBJ2-3, with 9 bases aligning to TRBD2. Germline V CDR1 and CDR2: MNHGY, SAAAGT. The J segment lost 5 bases and the V segment lost 5 bases, leaving 14 bases of the junction unmatched. The CDR3 is 17 residues long. In DNA form, the CDR3 reads TGTGCCAGCAGTAGCGCCATTCGCGGGGGGGCGTTAGATACGCAGTATTTT. Protein: CASSSAIRGGALDTQYF.

A few counts support this clone. The gene calls are TRBV15 and TRBJ1-2; D is unresolved. Trimming left V 1 base short and J 2 bases short, with 11 bases between. There are 15 residues in the CDR3. The germline V gene has CDR1 LNHNV and CDR2 YYDKDF (reference sequence). The CDR3 DNA follows: TGTGCCACCAGCAGAGCACCCGGACGGAACTATGGCTACACCTTC. Amino acids: CATSRAPGRNYGYTF.

The chain employs TRBV28 and TRBJ1-1, with 8 bases identical to TRBD1. Germline CDR1 reads MDHEN; CDR2 reads SYDVKM. The CDR3 runs to 14 residues. V shed 9 bases and J 0 bases; nucleotides not matched to a gene: 6. The CDR3 coding sequence is TGTGCCAGTCAGGGGGCGGGGATGAACACTGAAGCTTTCTTT. As protein: CASQGAGMNTEAFF. Variable domain in full (rest from reference TRBV28 and TRBJ1-1): DVKVTQSSRYLVKRTGEKVFLECVQDMDHENMFWYRQDPGLGLRLIYFSYDVKMKEKGDIPEGYSVSREKKERFSLILESASTNQTSMYLCASQGAGMNTEAFFGQGTRLTVV.

The chain is built from TRBV5-1 and TRBJ1-2; no firm D call. This CDR3 is built from 15 residues. CDR1 and CDR2 from the germline V gene are SGHRS and YFSETQ. Trimming removed 4 bases from V and 5 bases from J, with 18 bases in between. In nucleotides, the CDR3 is TGCGCCAGCAGCCTTGACGGACCATTGGGGTATGGCTACACCTTC. This codes for CASSLDGPLGYGYTF.

The sequenced part of the CDR3 DNA is TGTGCCATCAGTGAGTCGGACCGACCCTACGAGCAGTAC. This sequence encodes CAISESDRPYEQY. The full CDR3 is CAISESDRPYEQYF. The chain links TRBV10-3 to TRBJ2-7, with D unclear. The read halts 1 residue ahead of the CDR3 end, with the missing end drawn from the germline J gene. The V gene lost 0 bases and the J gene lost 2 bases, with 8 bases spanning the gap. The CDR3 loop spans 14 amino acids. Germline assignment: CDR1 ENHRY and CDR2 SYGVKD.

The rearrangement links TRBV28 to TRBJ1-6, with D unresolved. The CDR3 runs 16 residues. Trimming left V 6 bases short and J 1 base short, with 13 bases between. Germline CDR1 is MDHEN and CDR2 is SYDVKM. CDR3 region: CASRVLSGSYNSPLHF. DNA for the CDR3: TGTGCCAGCAGGGTACTTAGCGGGTCCTATAATTCACCCCTCCACTTT.

The CDR3 DNA sequence: TGTGCCAGCAGTTTCACTCCGGCCTACGAGCAGTACTTC. Translated: CASSFTPAYEQYF. The J gene is TRBJ2-7, the V gene TRBV28; unclear D gene. V was pared by 3 bases and J by 2 bases, with 8 bases between. The CDR3 runs to 13 residues. The germline gives CDR1 MDHEN, CDR2 SYDVKM.